A single sample is the source of the 7 T cell receptor beta chains below, sequenced in a study of vaccination effects on CD4 cells after COVID-19. Assay used: immunoSEQ multiplex PCR; TCRdb lists only in-frame clones, some missing. This sample has about 70,000 clones, with 75% to 80% found just once. Subsequent to roughly 9 days of culture, CD4+ T cells were isolated. These receptors are not linked to any known antigen. Here the sequenced sample was CD4+ T cells from PBMCs cultured without peptide, taken before COVID-19 vaccination. The receptors were gathered from a human donor who received a COVID-19 vaccine.

This clone is a singleton in its sample. The chain employs TRBV5-1 and TRBJ2-7, with TRBD1 matching over 12 bases. CDR3 length: 15 amino acids. With V trimmed by 0 bases and J by 7 bases, 5 bases remained unmatched. Germline loops: CDR1 SGHRS, CDR2 YFSETQ. The DNA of the CDR3 is TGCGCCAGCAGCTTGGCGGGACAGGGGGCTGGGGAGCAGTACGTC. Translation: CASSLAGQGAGEQYV.

V and J are TRBV5-6 and TRBJ1-1; maybe TRBD1 (5 bases). V lost 4 bases to trimming and J lost 5 bases, with 9 bases between them. CDR3 length: 12 amino acids. CDR1 and CDR2 (germline): SGHDT, YYEEEE. The CDR3 nucleotides read TGTGCCAGCAGCGACGGACAAACTGAAGCTTTCTTT. Amino acid sequence: CASSDGQTEAFF.

This clone showed up just once. The chain couples TRBV3-1 (or the pseudogene TRBV3-2) to TRBJ2-6; D call uncertain. CDR3 length: 14 amino acids. Germline CDR1 reads LGHDT; CDR2 reads YNNKEL (reference sequence). Trimming removed 2 bases from V and 0 bases from J, with 2 bases in between. For the CDR3, the DNA is TGTGCCAGCAGCCAACTCTCTGGGGCCAACGTCCTGACTTTC. Translated: CASSQLSGANVLTF.

V usage is TRBV9 and J usage is TRBJ1-1; D is unclear. Per the germline V gene, CDR1 is SGDLS and CDR2 is YYNGEE. CDR3 length: 13 residues. The V end was cut by 1 base, the J end by 4 bases, with 8 bases between. The CDR3 DNA reads as TGTGCCAGCAGCGTACAACAGAGCACTGAAGCTTTCTTT. Protein sequence: CASSVQQSTEAFF.

The chain recombines TRBV6-6 with TRBJ2-7, with D possibly TRBD2 on 7 matching bases. Trimming took off 6 bases at V and 7 bases at J, with 13 bases between the two ends. Germline V CDR1 and CDR2: MNHNY, SVGAGI (reference sequence). The CDR3 loop spans 12 amino acids. The CDR3 coding sequence is TGTGCCAGCAGCCCCGGGGGGCGGGAGCAGTACGTC. Encoded protein: CASSPGGREQYV.

The chain uses TRBV18 and TRBJ1-2, with D tentatively TRBD1 (5 bases). Germline lookup yields CDR1 KGHSH and CDR2 LQKENI. The CDR3 spans 15 residues. With 6 bases removed from V and 3 bases from J, the gap between germline ends came to 17 bases. CDR3 amino acids: CASSGGQGEDYGYTF. CDR3 DNA sequence: TGTGCCAGCTCCGGCGGGCAGGGAGAAGACTATGGCTACACCTTC.

The chain recombines TRBV3-1 (or the pseudogene TRBV3-2) with TRBJ2-3, with 9 positions matching TRBD2. The CDR3 is 17 residues long. Germline V lookup: CDR1 LGHDT, CDR2 YNNKEL (reference sequence). Trimming at V came to 1 base and at J to 1 base, leaving 6 bases not matched to a gene. The CDR3 here is CASSQGFKRGGTDTQYF. CDR3 sequence (DNA): TGTGCCAGCAGCCAAGGATTCAAGCGGGGGGGCACAGATACGCAGTATTTT.